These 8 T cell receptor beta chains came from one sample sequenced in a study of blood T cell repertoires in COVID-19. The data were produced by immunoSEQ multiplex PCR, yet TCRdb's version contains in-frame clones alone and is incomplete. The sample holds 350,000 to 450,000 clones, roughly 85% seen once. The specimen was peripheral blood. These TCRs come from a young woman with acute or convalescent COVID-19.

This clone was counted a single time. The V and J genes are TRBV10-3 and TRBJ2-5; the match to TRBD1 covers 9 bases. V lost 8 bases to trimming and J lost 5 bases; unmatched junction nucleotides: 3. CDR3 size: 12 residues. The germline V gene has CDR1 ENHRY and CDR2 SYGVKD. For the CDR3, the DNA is TGTGCCATCGCCACAGGGGGCGAGACCCAGTACTTC. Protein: CAIATGGETQYF.

The CDR3 here is CASSQDPPRGINSPLHF. As DNA, the CDR3 is TGCGCCAGCAGCCAAGACCCTCCCAGGGGGATAAATTCACCCCTCCACTTT. The chain couples TRBV4-1 to TRBJ1-6, with TRBD1 matching 7 bases. Germline CDR1 and CDR2: MGHRA and YSYEKL. The length of the CDR3 is 17 residues. V lost 0 bases, J lost 7 bases, and 9 bases stayed unmatched.

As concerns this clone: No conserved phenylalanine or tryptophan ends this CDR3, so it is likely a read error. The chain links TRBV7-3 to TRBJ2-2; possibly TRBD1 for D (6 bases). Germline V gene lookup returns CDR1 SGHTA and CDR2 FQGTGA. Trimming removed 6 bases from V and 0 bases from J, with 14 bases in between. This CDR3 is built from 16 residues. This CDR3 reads CASRPVAGANTGELFY. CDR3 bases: TGTGCCAGCAGGCCCGTAGCAGGGGCGAACACCGGGGAGCTGTTTTAT.

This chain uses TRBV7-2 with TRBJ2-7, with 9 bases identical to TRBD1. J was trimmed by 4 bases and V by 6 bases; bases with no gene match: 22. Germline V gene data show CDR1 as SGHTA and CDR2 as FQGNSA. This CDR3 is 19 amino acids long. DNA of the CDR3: TGTGCCAGCAGTTCATATCCGGGACAGGGAACAGAGCGGCTATACGAGCAGTACTTC. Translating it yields CASSSYPGQGTERLYEQYF.

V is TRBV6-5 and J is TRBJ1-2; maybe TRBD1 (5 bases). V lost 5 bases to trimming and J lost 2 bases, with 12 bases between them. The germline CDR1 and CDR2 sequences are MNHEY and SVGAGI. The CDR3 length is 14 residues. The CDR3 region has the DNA TGTGCCAGCAGTCAGCCAAGGGGAAACTATGGCTACACCTTC. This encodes CASSQPRGNYGYTF.

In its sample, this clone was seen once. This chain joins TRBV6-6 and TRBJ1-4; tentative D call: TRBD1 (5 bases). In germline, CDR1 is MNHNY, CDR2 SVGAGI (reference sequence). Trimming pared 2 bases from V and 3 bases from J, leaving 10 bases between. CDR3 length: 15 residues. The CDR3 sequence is CASSYGPGSNEKLFF. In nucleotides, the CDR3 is TGTGCCAGCAGTTACGGGCCAGGGTCTAATGAAAAACTGTTTTTT.

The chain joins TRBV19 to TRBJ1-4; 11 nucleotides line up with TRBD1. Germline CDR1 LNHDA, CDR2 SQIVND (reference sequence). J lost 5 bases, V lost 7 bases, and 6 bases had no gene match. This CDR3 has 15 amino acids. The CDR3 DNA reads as TGTGCCAGTACCGACGGACAGGGGGCGAATGAAAAACTGTTTTTT. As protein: CASTDGQGANEKLFF.

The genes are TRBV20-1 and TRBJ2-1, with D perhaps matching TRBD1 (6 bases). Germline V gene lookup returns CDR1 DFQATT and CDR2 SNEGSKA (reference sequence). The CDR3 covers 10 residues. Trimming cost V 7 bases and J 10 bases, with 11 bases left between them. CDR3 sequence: CSGLGTEQFF. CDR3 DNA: TGCAGTGGGTTAGGGACAGAGCAGTTCTTC.